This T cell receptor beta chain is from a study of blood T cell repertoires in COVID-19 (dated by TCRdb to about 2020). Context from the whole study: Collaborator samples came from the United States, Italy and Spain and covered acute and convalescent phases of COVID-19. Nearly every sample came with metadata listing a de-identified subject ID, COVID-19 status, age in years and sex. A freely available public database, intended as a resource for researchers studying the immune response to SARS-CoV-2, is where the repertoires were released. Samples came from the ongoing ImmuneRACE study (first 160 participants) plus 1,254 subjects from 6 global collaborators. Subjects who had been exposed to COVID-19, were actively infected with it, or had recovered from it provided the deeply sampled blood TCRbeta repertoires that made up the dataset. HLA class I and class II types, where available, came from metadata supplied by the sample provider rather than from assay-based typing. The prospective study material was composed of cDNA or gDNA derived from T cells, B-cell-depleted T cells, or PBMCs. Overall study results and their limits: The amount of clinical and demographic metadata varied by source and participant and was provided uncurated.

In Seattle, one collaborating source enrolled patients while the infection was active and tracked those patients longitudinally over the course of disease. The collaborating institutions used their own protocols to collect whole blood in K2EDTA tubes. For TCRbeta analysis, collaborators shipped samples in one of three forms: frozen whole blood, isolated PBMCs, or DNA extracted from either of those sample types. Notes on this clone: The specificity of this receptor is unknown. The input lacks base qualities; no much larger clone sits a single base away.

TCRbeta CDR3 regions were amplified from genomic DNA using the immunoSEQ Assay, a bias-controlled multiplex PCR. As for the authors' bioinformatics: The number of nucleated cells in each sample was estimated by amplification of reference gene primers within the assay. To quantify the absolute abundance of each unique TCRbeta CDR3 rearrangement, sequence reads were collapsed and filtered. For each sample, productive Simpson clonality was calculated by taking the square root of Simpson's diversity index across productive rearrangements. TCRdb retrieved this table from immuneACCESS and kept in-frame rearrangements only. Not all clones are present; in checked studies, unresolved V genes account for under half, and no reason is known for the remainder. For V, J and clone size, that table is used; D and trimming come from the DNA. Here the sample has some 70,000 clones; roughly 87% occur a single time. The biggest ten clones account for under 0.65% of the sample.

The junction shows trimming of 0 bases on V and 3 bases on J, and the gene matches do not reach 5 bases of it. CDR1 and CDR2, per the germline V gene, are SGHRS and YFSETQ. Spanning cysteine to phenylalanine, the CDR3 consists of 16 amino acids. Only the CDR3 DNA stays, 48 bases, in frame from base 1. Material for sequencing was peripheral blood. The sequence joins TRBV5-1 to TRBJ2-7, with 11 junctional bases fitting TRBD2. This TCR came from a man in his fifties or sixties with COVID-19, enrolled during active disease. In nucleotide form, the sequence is TGCGCCAGCAGCTTGGGACTAGCGGGAACCCACTACGAGCAGTACTTC. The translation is CASSLGLAGTHYEQYF.